This T cell receptor beta chain originates from a study of shared clonotypes between healthy human individuals. CD45RO-negative, CCR7-positively selected cells formed the naive CD8 fraction, excluding terminally differentiated effector memory CD45RA+ cells. Donors were healthy HIV-negative adults without recent acute infections or vaccinations. Donors were Caucasian adults residing in Nashville, Tennessee, USA. Clones were sequenced by immunoSEQ multiplex PCR, and TCRdb holds only the in-frame ones, with some missing. The top ten hold roughly 0.23% of the sample, which has roughly 770,000 clones, 96% seen once. Between the trimmed V and J ends, which lost 6 bases and 4 bases, there was a span of 13 bases. The CDR3 covers 14 residues. From germline, CDR1 is MDHEN and CDR2 SYDVKM.

Sequencing input: naive CD8+ T cells sorted from blood. The TCR sequence derives from a man between 25 and 39 years old in good health. V and J are TRBV28 and TRBJ1-5; D remains unclear. The CDR3 here is CASSPGGRNQPQHF. The DNA of the CDR3 is TGTGCCAGCAGCCCTGGCGGGAGAAATCAGCCCCAGCATTTT.